This TCR beta chain was sequenced in a study of T cell responses to AZD1222 COVID-19 vaccine. Measured with immunoSEQ multiplex PCR; TCRdb has only the in-frame clones, and not every one. This sample has about 180,000 clones, with approximately 90% found just once. A remark on this clone: Its antigen is currently unknown.

Study observations and caveats: The donors showed a predominance of white British ancestry and of females, with possible underestimation of clonal diversity.

The CDR3 contains 15 residues. Germline lookup yields CDR1 SGDLS and CDR2 YYNGEE. V shed 4 bases and J shed 0 bases, with 11 bases lying between them. V usage is TRBV9 and J usage is TRBJ1-3; D is perhaps TRBD1 (5 bases). The clonotype originates from an adult who received the AZD1222 COVID-19 vaccine. The specimen comprised peripheral blood, sampled 28 days after the second AZD1222 dose. DNA for the CDR3: TGTGCCAGCAGCCTGGGACGGCACTCTGGAAACACCATATATTTT. Residues: CASSLGRHSGNTIYF.